Listed below are T cell receptor beta chains from one sample, sequenced in a study of blood T cell repertoires in COVID-19. Data came from immunoSEQ multiplex PCR; TCRdb stores just in-frame clones and leaves some out. The repertoire holds about 110,000 clones, around 75% seen once, with roughly 0.86% in the top ten. The sample was peripheral blood. These receptors were collected from a human donor with acute or convalescent COVID-19. The donor label of this sample is uncertain. Both conserved end residues are part of each CDR3.

>TRBJ1-1|TRBV7-9
CASSLGAGGTNTEAFF
>TRBJ1-5|TRBV2
CASSLGRDNQPQHF
>TRBJ1-2|TRBV11-2
CASSLGQGDYGYTF
>TRBJ1-2|TRBV28
CASRLTGGRDYGYTF
>TRBJ1-1|TRBV19
CASIQGELGSFAEAFF
>TRBJ1-6|TRBV5-1
CASSLEEESPLHF
>TRBJ2-3|TRBV11-2
CASSLGRGRGDTQYF
>TRBJ1-3|TRBV5-1
CASSLGQTGNTIYF
>TRBJ1-4|TRBV7-9
CASSLGTGTGVEKLFF
>TRBJ1-2|TRBV28
CASSLGGTGGAGGYTF
>TRBJ2-3|TRBV30
CAWKVGGADTQYF
>TRBJ1-3|TRBV23-1
CASSQRDRSSGNTIYF
>TRBJ1-2|TRBV18
CASSPLEGLSGYTF
>TRBJ1-3|TRBV28
CASSLWTQGRNTIYF
>TRBJ2-5|TRBV2
CASRVTLFQETQYF
>TRBJ2-5|TRBV28
CASSRLEGALVTQYF